These T cell receptor beta chains were read from a single sample in a study of shared clonotypes between healthy human individuals. The assay was immunoSEQ multiplex PCR, and TCRdb's table has in-frame clones only and misses some. Counted here are under 1,100,000 clones, more than 65% occurring once; the ten biggest clones make up nearly 1.5%. Sequenced sample: memory CD4+ T cells sorted from blood. These receptors came from a man between 18 and 29 years old in good health. The CDR3 runs from the conserved cysteine through the conserved F or W. The order of the fields is clone size, J gene, V gene, CDR3 length, D gene, CDR3 protein, CDR3 DNA. A D gene is named only where the DNA matches it firmly. Rows may omit the clone size; those that give it use once, few, many or a size class.

size: .
J: TRBJ2-7
V: TRBV7-2
length: 14
D: .
CDR3: CASSPSLAIDEQYF
DNA: TGTGCCAGCAGTCCGAGCCTAGCGATCGACGAGCAGTACTTC

size: .
J: TRBJ2-5
V: TRBV7-9
length: 15
D: .
CDR3: CASSLGPGWQETQYF
DNA: TGTGCCAGCAGCTTAGGTCCGGGGTGGCAAGAGACCCAGTACTTC

size: .
J: TRBJ1-6
V: TRBV18
length: 15
D: TRBD1
CDR3: CASSQGTGLNSPLHF
DNA: TGTGCCAGCTCACAAGGGACAGGTCTTAATTCACCCCTCCACTTT

size: once
J: TRBJ1-1
V: TRBV28
length: 12
D: .
CDR3: CASSLMGTEAFF
DNA: TGTGCCAGCAGTTTGATGGGCACTGAAGCTTTCTTT

size: .
J: TRBJ1-5
V: TRBV2
length: 16
D: TRBD1
CDR3: CASSDRGQGSNQPQHF
DNA: TGTGCCAGCAGCGACAGGGGGCAGGGTAGCAATCAGCCCCAGCATTTT

size: .
J: TRBJ1-1
V: TRBV10-3
length: 13
D: .
CDR3: CAVRGWEGTEAFF
DNA: TGTGCCGTTCGGGGATGGGAGGGGACTGAAGCTTTCTTT

size: few
J: TRBJ1-2
V: TRBV30
length: 12
D: .
CDR3: CAWSVRGYGYTF
DNA: TGTGCCTGGAGTGTCAGGGGCTATGGCTACACCTTC

size: .
J: TRBJ1-1
V: TRBV7-6
length: 15
D: TRBD1
CDR3: CASSLYTGVSTEAFF
DNA: TGTGCCAGCAGCTTATATACAGGGGTGTCCACTGAAGCTTTCTTT

size: few
J: TRBJ1-2
V: TRBV7-2
length: 12
D: .
CDR3: CASRAGVGGYTF
DNA: TGTGCCAGCAGGGCGGGGGTCGGGGGCTACACCTTC

size: .
J: TRBJ2-2
V: TRBV5-1
length: 16
D: TRBD2
CDR3: CASRTSGGANPGELFF
DNA: TGCGCCAGCCGGACTAGCGGGGGGGCAAATCCCGGGGAGCTGTTTTTT

size: .
J: TRBJ1-2
V: TRBV6-5
length: 14
D: .
CDR3: CASTNWGSNYGYTF
DNA: TGTGCCAGCACCAACTGGGGATCTAACTATGGCTACACCTTC

size: .
J: TRBJ2-1
V: TRBV7-3
length: 16
D: .
CDR3: CASSLIGGVSYNEQFF
DNA: TGTGCCAGCAGCTTAATTGGCGGGGTCTCCTACAATGAGCAGTTCTTC

size: .
J: TRBJ2-7
V: TRBV7-8
length: 14
D: TRBD2
CDR3: CASSLGTSGAGQYF
DNA: TGTGCCAGCAGCTTAGGAACTAGCGGGGCGGGGCAGTACTTC

size: .
J: TRBJ2-2
V: TRBV6-5
length: 16
D: .
CDR3: CASSYFGGMDTGELFF
DNA: TGTGCCAGCAGTTACTTCGGGGGAATGGACACCGGGGAGCTGTTTTTT

size: .
J: TRBJ1-4
V: TRBV5-4
length: 14
D: .
CDR3: CASSPELSREKLFF
DNA: TGTGCCAGCAGTCCAGAGCTGTCTAGGGAAAAACTGTTTTTT

size: few
J: TRBJ2-7
V: TRBV29-1
length: 13
D: .
CDR3: CSAAKGVPYEQYF
DNA: TGCAGCGCCGCTAAAGGTGTCCCCTACGAGCAGTACTTC

size: .
J: TRBJ2-7
V: TRBV18
length: 16
D: TRBD1
CDR3: CASSPRTGNPRYEQYF
DNA: TGTGCCAGCTCACCCAGGACAGGGAATCCCCGATACGAGCAGTACTTC

size: .
J: TRBJ2-1
V: TRBV29-1
length: 18
D: TRBD2
CDR3: CSVEGVASGISSYNEQFF
DNA: TGCAGCGTTGAAGGTGTGGCTAGCGGGATCAGCTCCTACAATGAGCAGTTCTTC

size: .
J: TRBJ2-3
V: TRBV2
length: 14
D: TRBD1
CDR3: CASGKGQLTDTQYF
DNA: TGTGCCAGCGGAAAGGGACAGCTCACAGATACGCAGTATTTT

size: .
J: TRBJ2-7
V: TRBV6-6
length: 16
D: .
CDR3: CASSPKTVLSSYEQYF
DNA: TGTGCCAGCAGTCCAAAGACAGTGCTAAGCTCCTACGAGCAGTACTTC

size: .
J: TRBJ2-7
V: TRBV5-8
length: 14
D: .
CDR3: CASSLTELPYEQYF
DNA: TGTGCCAGCAGCCTGACAGAGCTACCGTACGAGCAGTACTTC

size: .
J: TRBJ2-7
V: TRBV28
length: 15
D: .
CDR3: CASIGDSPPVHEQYF
DNA: TGTGCCAGCATAGGGGACTCCCCCCCGGTTCACGAGCAGTACTTC

size: .
J: TRBJ2-2
V: TRBV5-1
length: 15
D: .
CDR3: CASSLRTQNTGELFF
DNA: TGCGCCAGCAGCTTGCGAACTCAGAACACCGGGGAGCTGTTTTTT

size: once
J: TRBJ2-7
V: TRBV6-4
length: 15
D: TRBD2
CDR3: CASSEEAGGIYEQYF
DNA: TGTGCCAGCAGTGAGGAGGCGGGAGGGATATACGAGCAGTACTTC

size: .
J: TRBJ2-3
V: TRBV9
length: 16
D: .
CDR3: CASSVDLSSSTDTQYF
DNA: TGTGCCAGCAGCGTAGATCTCTCATCTAGCACAGATACGCAGTATTTT

size: .
J: TRBJ2-5
V: TRBV4-3
length: 13
D: .
CDR3: CASSVRWGETQYF
DNA: TGCGCCAGCAGCGTACGGTGGGGAGAGACCCAGTACTTC

size: .
J: TRBJ1-2
V: TRBV30
length: 12
D: .
CDR3: CAWSVGGGGYTF
DNA: TGTGCCTGGAGTGTAGGGGGGGGCGGCTACACCTTC